This T cell receptor beta chain stems from a study of CD8 T cells in Susac syndrome (dated by TCRdb to the late 2010s). In terms of the full investigation: Whether CD8+ T cell activation and differentiation in Susac syndrome was antigen driven was tested using repertoire sequencing.

High-throughput TCR beta sequencing profiled peripheral blood CD8+ and CD4+ T cells from healthy donors, Susac syndrome patients and multiple sclerosis patients. Healthy donors were included as age- and sex-matched controls. Bulk CD8+ and CD4+ T cells were purified by magnetic negative isolation, while CD8+ TEMRA cells were enriched using FACS. Blood was drawn into EDTA tubes, processed within 24 hours, and PBMCs were isolated by density gradient centrifugation. PBMCs intended for TCR sequencing were frozen in liquid nitrogen and were later thawed in a 37 degrees C water bath. The sorted or isolated CD4+, CD8+ and CD8+ TEMRA cells reached a purity of at least 90%. Study-wide findings and limitations: The number of individuals in the TCR sequencing and HLA analysis was recognized as being relatively small.

RNA was extracted with the RNeasy kit and roughly 0.45 to 1 ug was reverse transcribed using random hexamers. TCR beta CDR3 regions were amplified with the immunoSEQ multiplex PCR assay covering 54 Vbeta and 13 Jbeta segments. Bias from PCR amplification was corrected by using a synthetic template baseline for primer optimization and for computational correction. Per the original workflow: Reads were assigned to V, D and J genes according to IMGT and analyzed in immunoSEQ Analyzer, with only productive sequences retained. Clonality was computed as one minus Shannon entropy normalized by log2 of the number of productive unique sequences. Public and private clones were assessed among the 100 most prevalent clones of each patient and control. A clone was defined as Susac-specific if it was absent from the healthy and MS cohorts, from some 1,100 published viral clones and from other ImmuneACCESS disease sequences. TCRdb redid the processing of the public reads, applying fastp at Q25 and MiXCR, and retained in-frame beta chains. Rows merge per CDR3 protein into single entries with the most common DNA and genes. The V and J calls were determined by TCRdb, not by the authors. The sample data list 150,000 to 200,000 distinct CDR3 sequences, and around 94% of these were observed just once. Over 0.12% of the sample is in the top ten clones.

As regards this clonotype: No cognate antigen has been identified for it. Base qualities are not recorded, but no much larger clone differs from it by a single base.

Relative to germline, V is missing 7 bases and J is missing 6 bases, with 7 bases of the junction outside any gene match. CDR1 LNHDA and CDR2 SQIVND are derived from the germline V gene (reference sequence). From the cysteine up to the phenylalanine, the CDR3 has a length of 14 residues. The entry retains the CDR3 DNA only, 42 bases that are in frame from base 1. The sequence links TRBV19 to TRBJ2-2, with 8 junctional bases fitting TRBD2. Source material: CD4+ T cells from PBMCs. The sequence was obtained from a human donor in good health. The DNA is as follows: TGTGCCAGTATCAAACCGGGGGGGCCCGGGGAGCTGTTTTTT. Its protein product is CASIKPGGPGELFF.